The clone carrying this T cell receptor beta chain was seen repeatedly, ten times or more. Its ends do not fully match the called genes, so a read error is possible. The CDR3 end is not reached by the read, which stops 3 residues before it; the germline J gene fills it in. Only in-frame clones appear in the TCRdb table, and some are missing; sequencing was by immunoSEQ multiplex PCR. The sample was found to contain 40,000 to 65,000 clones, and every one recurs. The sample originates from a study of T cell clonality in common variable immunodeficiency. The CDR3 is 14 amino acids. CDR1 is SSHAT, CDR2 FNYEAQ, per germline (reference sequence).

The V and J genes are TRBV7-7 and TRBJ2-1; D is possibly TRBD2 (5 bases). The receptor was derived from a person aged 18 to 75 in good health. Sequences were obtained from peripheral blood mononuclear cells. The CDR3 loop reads CASSLQLGSNEQFF. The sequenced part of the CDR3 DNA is TGTGCTAGCAGCTTACAACTAGGGAGCAATGAG.